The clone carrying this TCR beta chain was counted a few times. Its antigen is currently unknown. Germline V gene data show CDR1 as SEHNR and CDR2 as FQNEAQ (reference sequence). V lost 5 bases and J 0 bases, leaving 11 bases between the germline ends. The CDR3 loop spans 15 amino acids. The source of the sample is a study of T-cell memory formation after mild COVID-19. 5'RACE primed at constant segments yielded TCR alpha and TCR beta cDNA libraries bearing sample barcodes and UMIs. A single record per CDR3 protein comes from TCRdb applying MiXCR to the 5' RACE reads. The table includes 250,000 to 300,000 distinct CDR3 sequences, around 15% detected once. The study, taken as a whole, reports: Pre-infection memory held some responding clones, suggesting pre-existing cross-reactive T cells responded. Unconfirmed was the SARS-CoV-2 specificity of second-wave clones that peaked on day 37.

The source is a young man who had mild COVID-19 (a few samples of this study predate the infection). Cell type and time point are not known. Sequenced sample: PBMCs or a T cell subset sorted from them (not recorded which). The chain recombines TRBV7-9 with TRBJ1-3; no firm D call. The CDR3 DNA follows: TGTGCCAGCAGCCCCTGGACGGCCTCTGGAAACACCATATATTTT. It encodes CASSPWTASGNTIYF.